This TCR beta chain was recorded in a study of blood T cells in healthy people across ages. Whole-study findings and limits: Getting older went along with TCR beta diversity per million T cells dropping roughly linearly. The CMV status of each donor remained undetermined, and this could have confounded shifts in expanded clonotypes. Estimates of total diversity, which came from one million sequenced T cells, were considered to be underestimates.

The germline V gene encodes CDR1 DFQATT and CDR2 SNEGSKA (reference sequence). CDR3 length equals 13 residues. The germline V and J ends were trimmed by 6 bases and 2 bases, with 14 bases remaining between them. This clonotype was observed a few times. The target antigen is unknown. A J-beta primer mix and a sample-barcoded 5' primer were used in a second PCR of about 7 to 12 cycles. One entry per CDR3 protein, called by TCRdb with MiXCR from the 5' RACE reads. The data show about a million distinct CDR3 sequences, approximately 49% seen once. The sequenced sample consisted of blood. The rearrangement joins TRBV20-1 to TRBJ2-7; D is perhaps TRBD2 (5 bases). The sequence was obtained from a man aged 30 to 39 in good health. CDR3 region: CSAEAGATYEQYF. In nucleotides, the CDR3 is TGCAGTGCGGAGGCAGGTGCCACCTACGAGCAGTACTTC.